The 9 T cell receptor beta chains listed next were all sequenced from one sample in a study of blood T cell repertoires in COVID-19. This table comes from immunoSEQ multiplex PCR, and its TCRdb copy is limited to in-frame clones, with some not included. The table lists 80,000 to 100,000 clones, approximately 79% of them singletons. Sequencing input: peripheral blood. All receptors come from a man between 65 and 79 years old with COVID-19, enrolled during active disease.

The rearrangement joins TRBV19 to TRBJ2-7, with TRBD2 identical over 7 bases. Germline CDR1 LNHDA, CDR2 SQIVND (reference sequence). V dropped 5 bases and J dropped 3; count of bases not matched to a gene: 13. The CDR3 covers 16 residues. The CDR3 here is CASSSLSGIGLYEQYF. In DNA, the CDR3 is TGTGCCAGTAGTTCTTTGAGCGGGATTGGGCTCTACGAGCAGTACTTC.

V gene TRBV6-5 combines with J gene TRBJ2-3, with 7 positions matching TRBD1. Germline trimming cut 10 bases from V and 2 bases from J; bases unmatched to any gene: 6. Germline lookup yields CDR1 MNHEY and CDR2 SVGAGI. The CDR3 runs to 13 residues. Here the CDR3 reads CAIPGQVTDTQYF. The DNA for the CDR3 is TGTGCCATCCCCGGACAGGTCACAGATACGCAGTATTTT.

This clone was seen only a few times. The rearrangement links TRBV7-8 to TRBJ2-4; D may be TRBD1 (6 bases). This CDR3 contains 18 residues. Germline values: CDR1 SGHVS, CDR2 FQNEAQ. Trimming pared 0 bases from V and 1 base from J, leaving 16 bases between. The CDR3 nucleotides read TGTGCCAGCAGCTTAGCGCGGAGGTTAGGGGGTGCCAAAAACATTCAGTACTTC. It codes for CASSLARRLGGAKNIQYF. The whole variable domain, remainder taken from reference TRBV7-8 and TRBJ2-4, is GAGVSQSPRYKVAKRGQDVALRCDPISGHVSLFWYQQALGQGPEFLTYFQNEAQLDKSGLPSDRFFAERPEGSVSTLKIQRTQQEDSAVYLCASSLARRLGGAKNIQYFGAGTRLSVL.

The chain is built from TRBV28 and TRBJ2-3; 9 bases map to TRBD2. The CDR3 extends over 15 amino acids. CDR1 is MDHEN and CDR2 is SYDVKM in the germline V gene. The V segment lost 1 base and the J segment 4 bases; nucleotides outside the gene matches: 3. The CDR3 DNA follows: TGTGCCAGCAGTTTATCATTAGCGGGAGCAGATACGCAGTATTTT. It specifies CASSLSLAGADTQYF.

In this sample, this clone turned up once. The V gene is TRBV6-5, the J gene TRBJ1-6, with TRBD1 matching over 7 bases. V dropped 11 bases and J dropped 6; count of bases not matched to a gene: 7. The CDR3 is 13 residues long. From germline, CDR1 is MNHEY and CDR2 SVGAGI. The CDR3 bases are TGTGCCTCGACGGACAGGATTAATTCACCCCTCCACTTT. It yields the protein CASTDRINSPLHF.

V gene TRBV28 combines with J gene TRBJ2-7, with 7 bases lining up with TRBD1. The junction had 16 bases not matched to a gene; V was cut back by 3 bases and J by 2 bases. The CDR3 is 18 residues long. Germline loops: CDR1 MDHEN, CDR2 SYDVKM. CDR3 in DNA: TGTGCCAGCAGTTTGGTTCGGCATATCGGGACAGATACCTACGAGCAGTACTTC. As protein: CASSLVRHIGTDTYEQYF.

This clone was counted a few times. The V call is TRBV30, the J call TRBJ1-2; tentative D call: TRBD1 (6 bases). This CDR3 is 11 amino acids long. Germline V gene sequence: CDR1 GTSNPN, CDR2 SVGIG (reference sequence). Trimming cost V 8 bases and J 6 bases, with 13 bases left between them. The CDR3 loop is CAGRTANGYTF. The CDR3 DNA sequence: TGTGCCGGAAGGACAGCAAATGGCTACACCTTC. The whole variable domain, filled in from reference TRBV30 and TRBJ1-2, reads SQTIHQWPATLVQPVGSPLSLECTVEGTSNPNLYWYRQAAGRGLQLLFYSVGIGQISSEVPQNLSASRPQDRQFILSSKKLLLSDSGFYLCAGRTANGYTFGSGTRLTVV.

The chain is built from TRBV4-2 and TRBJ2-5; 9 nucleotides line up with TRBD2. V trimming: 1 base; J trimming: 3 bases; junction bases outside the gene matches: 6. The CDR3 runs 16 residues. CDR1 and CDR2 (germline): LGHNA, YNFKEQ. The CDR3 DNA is TGTGCCAGCAGCCAAGCGGCGAGGACTAGCGAAGAGACCCAGTACTTC. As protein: CASSQAARTSEETQYF.

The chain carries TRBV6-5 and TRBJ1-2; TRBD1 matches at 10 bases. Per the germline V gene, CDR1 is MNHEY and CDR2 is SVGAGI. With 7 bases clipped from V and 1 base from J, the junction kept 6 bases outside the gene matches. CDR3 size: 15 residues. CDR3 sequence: CASTWDRGGNYGYTF. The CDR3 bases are TGTGCCAGCACCTGGGACAGGGGAGGTAACTATGGCTACACCTTC.